This TCR beta chain came from a study of shared clonotypes between healthy human individuals. Looking at the study overall: Three plates each covered CD4 naive and memory; CD8 naive two, CD8 memory one.

General study findings and limits: A handful of donors showed sharing of approximately 4.7% of naive CD4 clonotypes.

Together with CD45RO+ cells, CCR7-negative CD45RA+ TemRA cells were included in CD8 memory. Assay used: immunoSEQ multiplex PCR; TCRdb lists only in-frame clones, some missing. Of roughly 76,000 clones in the sample, roughly three fifths were seen once. CDR1 and CDR2 (germline): SGHTA, FQGTGA. CDR3 length: 13 amino acids. The ends were cut back, 5 bases at V and 7 bases at J, with 15 bases in the middle. This clone was detected many times. Its antigen remains unknown. The sequencing input was memory CD8+ T cells sorted from blood. Subset denoted: CD45RO+ cells pooled with CCR7-negative TemRA cells. J is TRBJ2-7 and V is TRBV7-3; D gene uncertain. The sequence was obtained from a man between 25 and 39 years old in good health. The CDR3, as DNA: TGTGCCAGCAGCCCAACACCCCCCGGGGAGCAGTACTTC. The encoded protein is CASSPTPPGEQYF.